These 3 T cell receptor beta chains were all obtained from the same sample, sequenced in a study of blood T cell repertoires in COVID-19. Only in-frame clones appear in the TCRdb table, and some are missing; sequencing was by immunoSEQ multiplex PCR. Of hundreds of thousands of clones listed, around nine tenths are singletons. The source material was PBMCs or T cells enriched from blood (not recorded which). These receptor sequences come from a man aged 55 to 70 who had recovered from COVID-19.

The chain is built from TRBV9 and TRBJ2-1, with 16 bases identical to TRBD2. CDR1 is SGDLS and CDR2 is YYNGEE in the germline V gene. The V and J ends lost 3 bases and 8 bases, in that order; junction bases with no gene match: 11. This CDR3 has 18 amino acids. CDR3 in amino acids: CASSGPGTSGRAWDEQFF. In DNA, the CDR3 is TGTGCCAGCAGCGGACCCGGGACTAGCGGGAGGGCTTGGGATGAGCAGTTCTTC.

The gene calls are TRBV5-4 and TRBJ2-3; 14 nucleotides agree with TRBD2. Germline CDR1 and CDR2: SGHNT and YYREEE (reference sequence). The CDR3 contains 16 residues. J gave up 4 bases and V 1 base, and 2 bases lay outside the gene matches. CDR3 region: CASSLMTSGRADTQYF. The CDR3 DNA is TGTGCCAGCAGCTTGATGACTAGCGGGAGGGCAGATACGCAGTATTTT.

This rearrangement joins TRBV11-2 to TRBJ1-1; D is perhaps TRBD1 (6 bases). The CDR3 has 15 amino acids. Germline assignment: CDR1 SGHAT and CDR2 FQNNGV. V gave up 5 bases and J gave up 5 bases, with 18 bases separating them. The CDR3, as DNA: TGTGCCAGCAGCCCGGGGTGGTCAGGGGAAACTGAAGCTTTCTTT. It yields the protein CASSPGWSGETEAFF.